The 18 T cell receptor beta chains in this list originate from one sample, sequenced in a study of blood T cells in healthy people across ages. Through a sample-barcoded 5' primer and a J-beta primer mix, a second PCR was run for roughly 7 to 12 cycles. Each CDR3 protein gets one entry after TCRdb re-called the 5' RACE reads with MiXCR. This table has fewer than 1 million distinct CDR3 sequences, around 43% appearing once. The sequenced material came from blood. These receptors were collected from a man aged 55-75 years in good health.

This clonotype was detected only a few times. The chain joins TRBV28 to TRBJ1-6, with TRBD1 matching over 10 bases. The germline gives CDR1 MDHEN, CDR2 SYDVKM. This CDR3 region has 16 residues. Trimming cost V 3 bases and J 8 bases; bases outside gene matches: 7. CDR3 DNA sequence: TGTGCCAGCAGTTTTTGGACCGGGACAGGGGATTCACCCCTCCACTTT. Protein product: CASSFWTGTGDSPLHF.

CDR3 DNA: TGCGCCAGCAGCCACGATTGGAGCGGGGGCTACAATGAGCAGTTCTTC. As protein: CASSHDWSGGYNEQFF. The rearrangement uses TRBV4-3 and TRBJ2-1, with 8 bases lining up with TRBD2. From germline, CDR1 is LGHNA and CDR2 YSLEER. Losses at the gene ends were 3 bases for V and 3 bases for J; bases not matched to a gene: 7. The CDR3 totals 16 residues.

This clonotype has just a few counts. J is TRBJ2-7 and V is TRBV20-1, with 9 bases fitting TRBD1. The length of the CDR3 is 14 residues. V was clipped by 0 bases and J by 8 bases; unmatched bases: 8. The V gene's germline CDR1 is DFQATT and CDR2 SNEGSKA (reference sequence). CDR3 amino acids: CSAREGQGVGKQYF. The CDR3 DNA reads TGCAGTGCTAGAGAGGGACAGGGTGTCGGGAAGCAGTACTTC.

There are many counts of this clonotype. The rearrangement links TRBV12-3 or TRBV12-4 to TRBJ2-7; no clear D. V lost 1 base and J 0 bases, leaving 7 bases between the germline ends. CDR3 length: 14 amino acids. CDR3 nucleotide sequence: TGTGCCAGCAGTTTAGAGGCCGTCTCCTACGAGCAGTACTTC. The encoded protein is CASSLEAVSYEQYF.

This clonotype was detected a few times. The junction shows a germline mismatch at one end, possibly a read error. The rearrangement links TRBV25-1 to TRBJ2-4; possibly TRBD1 for D (6 bases). Germline CDR1 reads MGHDK; CDR2 reads SYGVNS. This CDR3 comprises 14 residues. The CDR3 loop is CASSEGQARNIQYF. The CDR3 coding sequence is TGTGCCAGCAGTGAGGGACAAGCCAGAAACATTCAGTACTTC.

This clonotype was observed a handful of times. This chain uses TRBV6-1 with TRBJ2-5; D might be TRBD1 (6 bases). Deletions cut 7 bases from V and 1 base from J, with 16 bases between. Germline V gives CDR1 MNHNS, CDR2 SASEGT. The CDR3 spans 15 residues. The CDR3 reads CASTWTASLQETQYF. The CDR3, as DNA: TGTGCCAGCACCTGGACAGCCTCTCTCCAAGAGACCCAGTACTTC.

This sequence joins TRBV20-1 and TRBJ1-4; D gene ambiguous. The CDR3 is 12 amino acids. With 6 bases removed from V and 5 bases from J, the gap between germline ends came to 10 bases. Germline lookup yields CDR1 DFQATT and CDR2 SNEGSKA (reference sequence). The CDR3 sequence is CSAISENEKLFF. The CDR3 DNA reads as TGCAGTGCCATCTCGGAGAATGAAAAACTGTTTTTT.

This clonotype was picked up one time. This sequence joins TRBV20-1 and TRBJ2-3, with TRBD2 identical over 8 bases. The germline CDR1 and CDR2 sequences are DFQATT and SNEGSKA (reference sequence). Germline trimming cut 1 base from V and 9 bases from J; bases unmatched to any gene: 3. CDR3 length: 12 residues. DNA of the CDR3: TGCAGTGCTAGAGTGAGCGGGGGAACGCAGTATTTT. Protein product: CSARVSGGTQYF.

The chain has TRBV18 and TRBJ2-1; 8 nucleotides line up with TRBD1. The V gene's germline CDR1 is KGHSH and CDR2 LQKENI. The CDR3 sequence is 14 residues long. V trimming: 0 bases; J trimming: 5 bases; junction bases outside the gene matches: 0. CDR3 DNA: TGTGCCAGCTCACCACCGGACAGGGACAATGAGCAGTTCTTC. The encoded protein is CASSPPDRDNEQFF.

This clonotype has a handful of counts. The chain combines TRBV6-6 with TRBJ1-2; possibly TRBD1 for D (6 bases). The germline gives CDR1 MNHNY, CDR2 SVGAGI (reference sequence). The CDR3 spans 15 residues. Deletions cut 5 bases from V and 13 bases from J, with 26 bases between. This CDR3 reads CASSPSGQDRVFSTF. CDR3 DNA: TGTGCCAGCAGTCCCTCCGGCCAGGACAGAGTCTTTTCCACCTTC.

This clonotype has just a few counts. The chain employs TRBV7-7 and TRBJ2-5; 11 nucleotides align to TRBD2. Germline assignment: CDR1 SSHAT and CDR2 FNYEAQ (reference sequence). V was clipped by 2 bases and J by 2 bases; unmatched bases: 10. This CDR3 has 18 residues. CDR3 region: CASSLRPSGGSWQETQYF. CDR3 DNA sequence: TGTGCCAGCAGCTTAAGGCCTAGCGGGGGGTCCTGGCAAGAGACCCAGTACTTC.

The chain combines TRBV5-1 with TRBJ2-1; D is uncertain. The CDR3 has 14 residues. The V end lost 0 bases, the J end lost 3 bases, and 7 bases lay between the germline ends. Germline V gene sequence: CDR1 SGHRS, CDR2 YFSETQ. The CDR3 loop is CASSLVQNYNEQFF. The CDR3 DNA is TGCGCCAGCAGCTTGGTCCAGAACTACAATGAGCAGTTCTTC.

This clonotype turned up a few times. The chain is built from TRBV6-6 and TRBJ2-7; TRBD2 matches 7 bases. CDR3 length: 15 amino acids. CDR1 MNHNY and CDR2 SVGAGI come from the germline V gene (reference sequence). Unmatched junction bases numbered 15, after V lost 6 bases and J lost 7 bases. The CDR3 nucleotides are TGTGCCAGCAGCCCGACCGGAGCGGGGTCCCGAGAGCAGTACTTC. As protein: CASSPTGAGSREQYF.

V is TRBV5-1 and J is TRBJ1-2; 7 bases match TRBD1. CDR3 length: 11 amino acids. V lost 7 bases to trimming and J lost 7 bases; unmatched junction nucleotides: 4. Germline V gene data show CDR1 as SGHRS and CDR2 as YFSETQ. CDR3 sequence (DNA): TGCGCCAGCGGCGACAGGGTTGGCTACACCTTC. Residues: CASGDRVGYTF.

This clonotype was observed a few times. The chain recombines TRBV6-6 with TRBJ1-5; 7 bases agree with TRBD1. CDR1 is MNHNY, CDR2 SVGAGI, per germline (reference sequence). The length of the CDR3 is 13 residues. V dropped 6 bases and J dropped 6; count of bases not matched to a gene: 5. The CDR3 reads CASSSDRAQPQHF. The CDR3 DNA follows: TGTGCCAGCAGCTCTGACAGGGCTCAGCCCCAGCATTTT.

The V call is TRBV6-5, the J call TRBJ2-7; perhaps TRBD2 as D (5 bases). The CDR3 covers 13 residues. Trimming took 8 bases from V and 5 from J, leaving 16 bases between them. From germline, CDR1 is MNHEY and CDR2 SVGAGI. This chain's CDR3 is CASGRGNLHEQYF. The DNA for the CDR3 is TGTGCCAGCGGTCGGGGTAACTTGCACGAGCAGTACTTC.

J is TRBJ2-3 and V is TRBV20-1; 7 nucleotides align to TRBD1. From germline, CDR1 is DFQATT and CDR2 SNEGSKA (reference sequence). CDR3 length: 13 amino acids. V shed 1 base, J shed 7 bases, and the junction held 5 bases outside the gene matches. CDR3 coding DNA: TGCAGTGCTAGAGGGCAGGGGGTCTATACGCAGTATTTT. This encodes CSARGQGVYTQYF.

This clonotype was recorded a few times. This chain uses TRBV20-1 with TRBJ1-6, with 8 bases that match TRBD1. CDR1 DFQATT and CDR2 SNEGSKA come from the germline V gene (reference sequence). J was trimmed by 10 bases and V by 6 bases; bases with no gene match: 11. This CDR3 contains 14 residues. DNA of the CDR3: TGCAGTGCCTCTAAGGACAGGGCTGGATCACCCCTCCACTTT. Protein sequence: CSASKDRAGSPLHF.